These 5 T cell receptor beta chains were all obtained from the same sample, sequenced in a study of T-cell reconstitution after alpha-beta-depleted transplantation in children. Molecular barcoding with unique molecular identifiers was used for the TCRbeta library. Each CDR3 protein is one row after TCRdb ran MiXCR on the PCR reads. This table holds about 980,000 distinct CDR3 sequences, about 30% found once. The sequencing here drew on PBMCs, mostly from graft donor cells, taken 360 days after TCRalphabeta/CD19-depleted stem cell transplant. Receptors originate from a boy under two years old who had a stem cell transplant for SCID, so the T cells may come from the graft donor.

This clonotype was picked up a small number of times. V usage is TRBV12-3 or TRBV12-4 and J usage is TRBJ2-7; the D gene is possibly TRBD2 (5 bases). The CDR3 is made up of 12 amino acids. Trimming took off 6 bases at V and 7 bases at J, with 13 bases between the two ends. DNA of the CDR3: TGTGCCAGCAGATACGGGGTCCTTGAGCAGTACTTC. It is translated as CASRYGVLEQYF.

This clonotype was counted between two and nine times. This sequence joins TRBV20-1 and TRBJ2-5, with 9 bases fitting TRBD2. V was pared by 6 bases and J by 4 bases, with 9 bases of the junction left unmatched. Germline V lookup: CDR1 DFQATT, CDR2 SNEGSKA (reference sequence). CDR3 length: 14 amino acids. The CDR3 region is CSATGAGGRETQYF. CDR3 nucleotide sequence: TGCAGTGCAACTGGGGCGGGGGGGCGAGAGACCCAGTACTTC.

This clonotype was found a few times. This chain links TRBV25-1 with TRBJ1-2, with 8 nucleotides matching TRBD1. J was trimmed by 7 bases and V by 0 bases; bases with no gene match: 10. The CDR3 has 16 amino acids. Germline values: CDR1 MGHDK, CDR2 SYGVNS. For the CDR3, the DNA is TGTGCCAGCAGTGAATACCACCTAGGACAGGGCGCTGGCTACACCTTC. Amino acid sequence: CASSEYHLGQGAGYTF.

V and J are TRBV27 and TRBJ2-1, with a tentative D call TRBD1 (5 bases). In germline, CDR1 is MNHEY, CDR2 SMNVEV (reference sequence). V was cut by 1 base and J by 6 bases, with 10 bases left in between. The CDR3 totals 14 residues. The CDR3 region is CASSLYPRVNEQFF. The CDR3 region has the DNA TGTGCCAGCAGTTTATATCCCAGGGTCAATGAGCAGTTCTTC.

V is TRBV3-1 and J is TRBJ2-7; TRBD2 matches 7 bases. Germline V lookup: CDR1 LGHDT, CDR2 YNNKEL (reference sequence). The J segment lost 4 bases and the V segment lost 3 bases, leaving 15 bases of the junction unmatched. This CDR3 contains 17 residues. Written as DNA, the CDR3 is TGTGCCAGCAGCCACCTCTTCGTGGGGGGGTTCGGGTACGAGCAGTACTTC. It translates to CASSHLFVGGFGYEQYF.